The T cell receptor beta chain under discussion was sequenced for a study of T-cell reconstitution after alpha-beta-depleted transplantation in children. This CDR3 has 21 residues. Looked up from germline, CDR1 is SGHVS and CDR2 is FNYEAQ. V was clipped by 5 bases and J by 3 bases; unmatched bases: 27. This sample's TCRbeta library carried unique molecular identifier barcodes. TCRdb redid the calling of the PCR reads with MiXCR, one entry per CDR3 protein. Of about 340,000 distinct CDR3 sequences in the sample, 10% to 13% were seen once. The specimen was PBMCs from the stem cell graft donor, collected from the stem cell graft. The receptor's source is a human donor who donated a stem cell graft to a child with acute lymphoblastic leukemia. This chain links TRBV7-6 with TRBJ2-7, with 8 bases fitting TRBD2. The CDR3 reads CASSPSSPWLAGYQGGYEQYF. The DNA for the CDR3 is TGTGCCAGCAGCCCTTCGAGCCCGTGGCTAGCGGGCTACCAAGGGGGCTACGAGCAGTACTTC. The full variable domain, completed using reference TRBV7-6 and TRBJ2-7, is GAGVSQSPRYKVTKRGQDVALRCDPISGHVSLYWYRQALGQGPEFLTYFNYEAQQDKSGLPNDRFSAERPEGSISTLTIQRTEQRDSAMYRCASSPSSPWLAGYQGGYEQYFGPGTRLTVT.